The clone carrying this T cell receptor beta chain was detected a few times. As yet, its antigen is unknown. The data derive from a study of post-analysis software for immune sequencing data. Across the study: The disease courses covered relapsing-remitting, secondary progressive and progressive-relapsing multiple sclerosis.

Incorporated into the TCR beta cDNA libraries were unique molecular identifiers, which served to reduce PCR and sequencing biases. Input populations of 1 to 10 million T cells gave rise to 500,000 or so cDNA molecules. TCRdb reprocessed the PCR reads via MiXCR and lists one record per CDR3 protein. Of approximately 180,000 distinct CDR3 sequences in the sample, roughly 30% were seen once. The study's findings and limits: Compared against controls, patients with multiple sclerosis displayed significantly lower normalized Chao1 diversity. Samples from a shared batch, those prepared together, strongly co-clustered by F measure.

The specimen sequenced was blood. The sequence was collected from a girl aged 5-17 years with multiple sclerosis.

The CDR3 reads CASSEWDIGPREQYF. The CDR3 DNA sequence: TGTGCCAGCAGTGAATGGGACATAGGCCCCCGCGAGCAGTACTTC. The chain uses TRBV25-1 and TRBJ2-7, with D maybe TRBD1 (6 bases). The CDR3 has 15 residues. Germline V lookup: CDR1 MGHDK, CDR2 SYGVNS. V gave up 1 base and J gave up 6 bases, with 16 bases separating them.